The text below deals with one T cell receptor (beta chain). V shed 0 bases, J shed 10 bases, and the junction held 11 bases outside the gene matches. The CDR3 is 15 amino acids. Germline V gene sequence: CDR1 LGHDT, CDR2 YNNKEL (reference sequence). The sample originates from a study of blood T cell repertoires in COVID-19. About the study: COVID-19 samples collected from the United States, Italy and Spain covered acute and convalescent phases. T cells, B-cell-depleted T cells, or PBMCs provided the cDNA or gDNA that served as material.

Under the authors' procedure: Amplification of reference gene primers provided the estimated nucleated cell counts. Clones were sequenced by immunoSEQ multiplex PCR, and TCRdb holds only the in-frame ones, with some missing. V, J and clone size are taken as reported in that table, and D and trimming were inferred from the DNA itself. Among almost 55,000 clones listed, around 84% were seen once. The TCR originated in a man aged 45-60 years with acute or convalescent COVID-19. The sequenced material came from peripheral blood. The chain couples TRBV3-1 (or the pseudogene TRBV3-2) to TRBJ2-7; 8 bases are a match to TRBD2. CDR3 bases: TGTGCCAGCAGCCAAGATCTGGGAACTAGCGGAGCCCAGTACTTC. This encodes CASSQDLGTSGAQYF.